Here is one T cell receptor beta chain with its context. This clone was counted between two and nine times. Which antigen it targets is not known. One base away there is no much larger clone; base qualities are not given. Using the deep immunoSEQ assay, TCR CDR3 regions were amplified from genomic DNA by multiplex PCR. Extracted genomic DNA from each cell subset was distributed evenly across all wells of several immunoSEQ 96-well plates, and each plate was treated as a replicate. For sorted subsets, each replicate PCR was loaded with 200 ng genomic DNA, equivalent to approximately 33,000 T cell genomes. Purified libraries were measured with a Qubit 3.0 fluorometer, size-checked on a Bioanalyzer 2100, and measured again with the KAPA Library Quantification kit. A separate single-read 150-cycle Illumina NextSeq 550 flow cell was used to sequence each immunoSEQ 96-well plate. On the authors' methods: Because only junctional sequences without quality scores were contained in the immunoSEQ output, filtering matching that applied to full-length reads could not be performed. Sequences were annotated with PyIR, a Python wrapper for IgBLAST v1.9, and V/J genes and CDR3 were assigned using IMGT germline references. Any read was removed if the V/J assignment was weak (E-value above 1e-6), the CDR3 was missing, or the read contained stop codons, out-of-frame junctions, or ambiguous translated residues. V3J clonotypes were defined as sequences sharing an identical inferred V gene, J gene, and CDR3 amino acid sequence. Percentage overlap between repertoires was calculated by dividing the number of shared unique clonotypes by the size of the smaller repertoire. Richness of each repertoire was evaluated using RTK rarefaction, the Chao1 estimator, and Recon v2.1 estimates of unobserved clonotypes. OLGA was used to compute generation probabilities for all TCRbeta clonotypes that the gDNA method yielded from a handful of donors. The source is immuneACCESS, and TCRdb retained only in-frame sequences with V and J called. Part of the clones is not carried over; for the studies checked, unresolved V genes explain less than half of this, and the remainder is unexplained. The DNA was the basis for D and trimming; V, J and clone size are from that table. The sample includes 1,100,000 or so clones, with more than 75% observed a single time. The ten most abundant clones make up more than 0.5% of the sample.

The donors were healthy, HIV-negative adults who had no recently reported acute infections or vaccinations. Every donor was a Caucasian adult residing in Nashville, Tennessee, USA. Magnetic negative selection was used to enrich CD4+ T cells, after which naive cells were positively selected on CD45RA and the negative fraction became the memory subset. After blood collection by leukapheresis, PBMCs were isolated using Ficoll-Histopaque density gradient centrifugation and then cryopreserved in the vapor phase of liquid nitrogen. Analytical flow cytometry was used to check the purity and quantity of every magnetically sorted T cell population. Genomic DNA was isolated from each sorted fraction and quantified by UV absorbance on a Nanodrop 2000c. This specimen comes from a study of shared clonotypes between healthy human individuals (dated by TCRdb to 2018 to 2021). At the level of the whole study: The cohort included a few men and a couple of women between 18 and 49 years of age. Libraries were prepared and TCR repertoires were sequenced by different laboratories using diverse techniques, in order to increase sequencing depth and limit assay-specific biases. Blood TCR repertoires of five healthy adults were deeply sequenced to estimate repertoire size and the extent of clonotype sharing between individuals. For each donor, CD4 naive and CD4 memory were each given three plates, CD8 naive was given two plates, and CD8 memory was given one plate. Per donor, leukapheresis produced somewhere between about 0.94 and 9.5 billion PBMCs. Overall study outcomes, separate from this receptor: Across several donors, around 5% of naive CD4, approximately 3.5% of naive CD8, approximately 2.5% of memory CD4, and 0.4% of memory CD8 clonotypes were shared. Sampling was restricted to blood, and TCR repertoires in tissues likely differ from the TCR repertoires found in blood. Compared with non-shared clonotypes, the clonotypes found in all four sorted-subset donors had higher generation probabilities. Based on pairwise subsampling, the degree of clonotype sharing among donors was expected to be affected by sequencing depth. The small number of donors limited the genetic and exposure-history diversity represented. Rarefaction of sorted-subset datasets indicated incomplete sequencing despite the large sequencing depth. Naive subsets generally had larger estimated clonotype richness than memory subsets.

Reading the germline V gene gives CDR1 LGHNA and CDR2 YNFKEQ. The germline V and J ends show losses of 1 base and 0 bases respectively, and no gene match explains 7 bases of the junction. There are 18 amino acids in the CDR3, from cysteine to phenylalanine inclusive. Of all the DNA, just the CDR3 is kept, 54 bases in frame from base 1. The sequenced sample consisted of memory CD4+ T cells from PBMCs. What this sample's cell subset or site label stands for: CD45RA-negative fraction. The clonotype was recovered from a man between 18 and 35 years old in good health. Some clones in this sample may be carry-over from other donors' samples. The receptor chain draws on TRBV4-2 and TRBJ2-1; 9 nucleotides in the junction match TRBD2. CDR3 region: CASSQVGLAGSSYNEQFF. The DNA reads TGTGCCAGCAGCCAAGTAGGTCTAGCGGGAAGCTCCTACAATGAGCAGTTCTTC.